These 32 T cell receptor beta chains originate from one sample sequenced in a study of blood T cell repertoires in COVID-19. The table came from immunoSEQ multiplex PCR; TCRdb's copy has only in-frame clones and leaves some out. The table lists approximately 200,000 clones, 86% of them singletons. The sample comprised peripheral blood. The receptors derive from a woman between 25 and 40 years old with active or convalescent COVID-19.

This clone has only one observation. The chain carries TRBV27 and TRBJ1-2, with D unclear. Per the germline V gene, CDR1 is MNHEY and CDR2 is SMNVEV (reference sequence). The CDR3 spans 15 residues. V was trimmed by 0 bases and J by 6 bases, leaving 14 bases between them. CDR3 sequence reads: CASSLSGPGGNGYTF. The CDR3 nucleotides are TGTGCCAGCAGTTTATCAGGACCTGGAGGGAATGGCTACACCTTC.

CDR3 DNA: TGTGCCAGCAGTGAAGACAGAAACGACGCGAACACCATATATTTT. Encoded protein: CASSEDRNDANTIYF. This chain connects TRBV6-1 to TRBJ1-3, with D uncertain. The CDR3 extends over 15 amino acids. V was pared by 1 base and J by 7 bases, with 14 bases between. Germline lookup yields CDR1 MNHNS and CDR2 SASEGT.

The V gene is TRBV6-5, the J gene TRBJ2-5; 9 positions match TRBD1. Trimming removed 5 bases from V and 2 bases from J; junction bases left unmatched: 6. The CDR3 consists of 15 residues. Germline assignment: CDR1 MNHEY and CDR2 SVGAGI. The CDR3 bases are TGTGCCAGCAGTCCCGGGACAGGGCCGCAAGAGACCCAGTACTTC. Its protein is CASSPGTGPQETQYF.

The rearrangement uses TRBV5-6 and TRBJ1-1, with D perhaps TRBD1 (5 bases). Germline CDR1 SGHDT, CDR2 YYEEEE. V dropped 1 base and J dropped 5 bases, with 18 bases sitting between them. The CDR3 totals 16 residues. CDR3 nucleotides: TGTGCCAGCAGCTTGCTGGCGTTGGTGGGGCGGACTGAAGCTTTCTTT. Translated, it gives CASSLLALVGRTEAFF.

The chain employs TRBV3-1 (or the pseudogene TRBV3-2) and TRBJ1-2; TRBD1 matches 8 bases. Germline trimming cut 6 bases from V and 8 bases from J; bases unmatched to any gene: 5. The CDR3 runs 12 residues. The germline CDR1 and CDR2 sequences are LGHDT and YNNKEL (reference sequence). The CDR3 DNA reads as TGTGCCAGCAGTTTGACAGGGGAAGGCTACACCTTC. Residues: CASSLTGEGYTF.

A single count supports this clone. The V gene is TRBV28, the J gene TRBJ1-3, with TRBD1 matching over 9 bases. This CDR3 has 14 amino acids. V shed 6 bases and J 2 bases; nucleotides not matched to a gene: 2. Germline V gives CDR1 MDHEN, CDR2 SYDVKM. The DNA of the CDR3 is TGTGCCAGCAGACGGGACAGGGCTGGAAACACCATATATTTT. Translation gives CASRRDRAGNTIYF. The full variable domain, its missing parts supplied by reference TRBV28 and TRBJ1-3, is DVKVTQSSRYLVKRTGEKVFLECVQDMDHENMFWYRQDPGLGLRLIYFSYDVKMKEKGDIPEGYSVSREKKERFSLILESASTNQTSMYLCASRRDRAGNTIYFGEGSWLTVV.

Points on this clone: A read error may produce the germline difference seen at one junction end. The rearrangement joins TRBV4-2 to TRBJ1-1; TRBD1 aligns across 8 bases. The CDR3 totals 14 residues. CDR1 and CDR2 (germline): LGHNA, YNFKEQ. The CDR3 DNA reads as TGTGCCAGCAGCCAAGGGACAGGGAACCCTGAAGCTTTCTTT. As protein: CASSQGTGNPEAFF.

V usage is TRBV28 and J usage is TRBJ1-5; 10 positions match TRBD1. CDR1 MDHEN and CDR2 SYDVKM come from the germline V gene. The V segment lost 4 bases and the J segment 2 bases; nucleotides outside the gene matches: 5. This CDR3 spans 16 amino acids. CDR3 sequence: CASSWDRGSGNQPQHF. CDR3 bases: TGTGCCAGCAGTTGGGACAGGGGATCAGGCAATCAGCCCCAGCATTTT.

This clone was counted between two and nine times. The chain recombines TRBV7-9 with TRBJ1-4; the match to TRBD1 covers 7 bases. This CDR3 region has 15 residues. V dropped 6 bases and J dropped 3; count of bases not matched to a gene: 7. Germline V CDR1 and CDR2: SEHNR, FQNEAQ (reference sequence). CDR3: CASRMNRGANEKLFF. The DNA of the CDR3 is TGTGCCAGCAGGATGAACAGGGGTGCTAATGAAAAACTGTTTTTT.

The chain links TRBV9 to TRBJ2-2, with D unresolved. Germline CDR1 SGDLS, CDR2 YYNGEE. The CDR3 has 13 residues. The V end lost 0 bases, the J end lost 4 bases, and 4 bases lay between the germline ends. CDR3 nucleotides: TGTGCCAGCAGCGTAGATCGCACCGGGGAGCTGTTTTTT. This sequence encodes CASSVDRTGELFF.

This clone has a handful of counts. The gene calls are TRBV28 and TRBJ1-5, with a possible D match to TRBD1 (6 bases). V lost 0 bases to trimming and J lost 6 bases, with 12 bases between them. The CDR3 totals 15 residues. CDR1 is MDHEN, CDR2 SYDVKM, per germline. The CDR3 sequence is CASSLWDGGAQPQHF. CDR3 sequence (DNA): TGTGCCAGCAGTTTATGGGACGGGGGGGCTCAGCCCCAGCATTTT.

This clone was picked up one time. The gene calls are TRBV7-2 and TRBJ2-1, with 9 bases identical to TRBD1. There are 16 residues in the CDR3. Germline V lookup: CDR1 SGHTA, CDR2 FQGNSA. J lost 6 bases, V lost 1 base, and 7 bases had no gene match. In nucleotides, the CDR3 is TGTGCCAGCAGCTTAGTGCCGGGACAGGGTCCCAATGAGCAGTTCTTC. It encodes CASSLVPGQGPNEQFF.

The CDR3 sequence is CASSPTVTGNTEAFF. The CDR3 nucleotides are TGTGCCAGCTCACCAACCGTAACAGGGAACACTGAAGCTTTCTTT. The V gene is TRBV18, the J gene TRBJ1-1; D is possibly TRBD1 (5 bases). The ends were cut back, 2 bases at V and 1 base at J, with 11 bases in the middle. CDR1 and CDR2 (germline): KGHSH, LQKENI. This CDR3 has 15 residues.

J is TRBJ2-7 and V is TRBV6-5; TRBD1 aligns across 7 bases. Germline V CDR1 and CDR2: MNHEY, SVGAGI. With V trimmed by 6 bases and J by 4 bases, 3 bases remained unmatched. The CDR3 spans 12 residues. Here the CDR3 DNA reads TGTGCCAGCAGCATACAGGGGTACGAGCAGTACTTC. Amino acid sequence: CASSIQGYEQYF.

The chain is built from TRBV30 and TRBJ1-6; D is ambiguous. This CDR3 spans 13 amino acids. V was clipped by 2 bases and J by 9 bases, with 11 bases between them. Germline V lookup: CDR1 GTSNPN, CDR2 SVGIG (reference sequence). In DNA, the CDR3 is TGTGCCTGGAGTCCTTATTTATCTTCACCCCTCCACTTT. Residues: CAWSPYLSSPLHF.

This chain links TRBV28 with TRBJ2-7; 9 nucleotides match TRBD1. The ends lost 10 bases at V and 1 base at J; junction bases unmatched: 11. CDR3 length equals 15 residues. Germline CDR1 MDHEN, CDR2 SYDVKM. As DNA, the CDR3 is TGTGCCACCATCCCTAGGGGACAGGGATCCTACGAGCAGTACTTC. Translating it yields CATIPRGQGSYEQYF.

V and J are TRBV5-1 and TRBJ2-3, with D unresolved. Germline V gene lookup returns CDR1 SGHRS and CDR2 YFSETQ. With 9 bases removed from V and 0 bases from J, the gap between germline ends came to 14 bases. The CDR3 runs to 14 residues. The CDR3 DNA follows: TGCGCCACCAGACTTTTACCTAGCACAGATACGCAGTATTTT. Translation: CATRLLPSTDTQYF.

The chain employs TRBV5-1 and TRBJ1-1; a weak D match, TRBD1 (5 bases). CDR1 and CDR2 (germline): SGHRS, YFSETQ. The CDR3 covers 13 residues. V dropped 4 bases and J dropped 8 bases, with 15 bases sitting between them. CDR3 sequence reads: CASSKGAHPEAFF. CDR3 sequence (DNA): TGCGCCAGCAGCAAAGGGGCCCACCCAGAAGCTTTCTTT.

This sequence joins TRBV2 and TRBJ2-3, with TRBD1 matching over 7 bases. Germline trimming cut 6 bases from V and 0 bases from J; bases unmatched to any gene: 3. This CDR3 has 14 residues. In germline, CDR1 is SNHLY, CDR2 FYNNEI. The CDR3 nucleotides are TGTGCCAGCAGAACGGGACAGAGCACAGATACGCAGTATTTT. This codes for CASRTGQSTDTQYF.

The gene calls are TRBV6-5 and TRBJ2-7; 11 bases fit TRBD2. The CDR3 totals 13 residues. V was clipped by 7 bases and J by 3 bases; unmatched bases: 2. Germline CDR1 MNHEY, CDR2 SVGAGI. The CDR3 is CASTGLAGYEQYF. CDR3 in DNA: TGTGCCAGCACCGGACTAGCGGGCTACGAGCAGTACTTC.

The V call is TRBV28, the J call TRBJ2-1; possible D gene TRBD2, 6 bases. Germline values: CDR1 MDHEN, CDR2 SYDVKM. V dropped 6 bases and J dropped 2 bases, with 14 bases sitting between them. The length of the CDR3 is 15 residues. CDR3 DNA sequence: TGTGCCAGCAGAGCATCGGGAGCGACCTACAATGAGCAGTTCTTC. The encoded protein is CASRASGATYNEQFF. Using reference TRBV28 and TRBJ2-1 for the parts outside the CDR3, the full variable domain is DVKVTQSSRYLVKRTGEKVFLECVQDMDHENMFWYRQDPGLGLRLIYFSYDVKMKEKGDIPEGYSVSREKKERFSLILESASTNQTSMYLCASRASGATYNEQFFGPGTRLTVL.

The chain has TRBV2 and TRBJ2-2; 10 bases match TRBD2. This CDR3 comprises 16 residues. Trimming took 6 bases from V and 1 from J; bases not matched to a gene: 5. Germline V CDR1 and CDR2: SNHLY, FYNNEI. The chain's CDR3 is CASSVRTSGNTGELFF. Here the CDR3 DNA reads TGTGCCAGCAGCGTTCGGACTAGCGGGAACACCGGGGAGCTGTTTTTT.

This clone was counted a few times. The chain couples TRBV2 to TRBJ1-4, with 9 bases that match TRBD1. Germline trimming cut 3 bases from V and 10 bases from J; bases unmatched to any gene: 9. Per the germline V gene, CDR1 is SNHLY and CDR2 is FYNNEI. The CDR3 is 15 amino acids. CDR3 protein: CASSDQTGGVGKLFF. DNA of the CDR3: TGTGCCAGCAGTGATCAAACAGGGGGCGTGGGAAAACTGTTTTTT.

This chain uses TRBV5-4 with TRBJ2-7, with 9 bases matching TRBD1. This CDR3 has 15 residues. CDR1 is SGHNT and CDR2 is YYREEE in the germline V gene (reference sequence). Germline trimming cut 4 bases from V and 7 bases from J; bases unmatched to any gene: 12. The CDR3 region is CASSTEGTGRIEQYF. CDR3 nucleotides: TGTGCCAGCAGCACGGAAGGGACAGGGAGAATAGAGCAGTACTTC. The complete variable domain, with remaining parts taken from reference TRBV5-4 and TRBJ2-7, reads ETGVTQSPTHLIKTRGQQVTLRCSSQSGHNTVSWYQQALGQGPQFIFQYYREEENGRGNFPPRFSGLQFPNYSSELNVNALELDDSALYLCASSTEGTGRIEQYFGPGTRLTVT.

V usage is TRBV27 and J usage is TRBJ2-7; tentative D call: TRBD2 (5 bases). V lost 6 bases to trimming and J lost 4 bases, with 13 bases between them. This CDR3 contains 13 residues. Germline V gene data show CDR1 as MNHEY and CDR2 as SMNVEV (reference sequence). The chain's CDR3 is CASSSGIKYEQYF. The DNA of the CDR3 is TGTGCCAGCAGCTCCGGGATTAAATACGAGCAGTACTTC.

The chain couples TRBV9 to TRBJ1-2, with 9 bases that match TRBD1. The CDR3 totals 14 residues. V was pared by 3 bases and J by 6 bases, with 6 bases of the junction left unmatched. Germline CDR1 reads SGDLS; CDR2 reads YYNGEE. DNA of the CDR3: TGTGCCAGCAGCGCTAGTCGACAGGGGGATGGCTACACCTTC. This gives the protein CASSASRQGDGYTF.

The gene calls are TRBV5-1 and TRBJ2-7; 7 bases agree with TRBD2. With V trimmed by 3 bases and J by 4 bases, 4 bases remained unmatched. Germline CDR1 SGHRS, CDR2 YFSETQ. The CDR3 runs 13 residues. The chain's CDR3 is CASSWDYSYEQYF. CDR3 sequence (DNA): TGCGCCAGCAGCTGGGACTACTCGTACGAGCAGTACTTC.

The gene calls are TRBV7-9 and TRBJ2-7; 8 bases align to TRBD2. The CDR3 loop spans 14 amino acids. Germline V CDR1 and CDR2: SEHNR, FQNEAQ (reference sequence). The V segment lost 5 bases and the J segment 2 bases; nucleotides outside the gene matches: 5. The DNA for the CDR3 is TGTGCCAGCAGCCTAGGGACTAGTCCCTACGAGCAGTACTTC. This sequence encodes CASSLGTSPYEQYF.

This chain connects TRBV19 to TRBJ1-1; D might be TRBD1 (6 bases). The CDR3 loop spans 12 amino acids. V dropped 7 bases and J dropped 2 bases, with 8 bases sitting between them. Germline CDR1 is LNHDA and CDR2 is SQIVND (reference sequence). This CDR3 is CASKDRNTEAFF. DNA of the CDR3: TGTGCCAGTAAGGACAGAAACACTGAAGCTTTCTTT.

V usage is TRBV7-9 and J usage is TRBJ1-1, with D possibly TRBD1 on 5 matching bases. Per germline, CDR1 SEHNR and CDR2 FQNEAQ (reference sequence). Trimming stripped 5 bases from V and 4 bases from J, with 14 bases between. The CDR3 consists of 14 residues. CDR3 nucleotides: TGTGCCAGCAGCCAACCGTGGGGGGGCACTGAAGCTTTCTTT. Residues: CASSQPWGGTEAFF.

The V gene is TRBV5-5, the J gene TRBJ1-4, with TRBD1 matching over 7 bases. CDR1 is SGHKS and CDR2 is YYEKEE in the germline V gene (reference sequence). The CDR3 is made up of 17 amino acids. Trimming took 0 bases from V and 0 from J; bases not matched to a gene: 5. The CDR3 here is CASSLAAGGSTNEKLFF. Written as DNA, the CDR3 is TGTGCCAGCAGCTTGGCCGCAGGGGGTTCAACTAATGAAAAACTGTTTTTT.

The gene calls are TRBV6-5 and TRBJ2-7, with D maybe TRBD1 (6 bases). This CDR3 spans 15 amino acids. Germline V CDR1 and CDR2: MNHEY, SVGAGI. Trimming took off 0 bases at V and 1 base at J, with 10 bases between the two ends. The CDR3 sequence: CASSYSQDSSYEQYF. The CDR3 coding sequence is TGTGCCAGCAGTTACTCCCAGGACAGTTCCTACGAGCAGTACTTC.